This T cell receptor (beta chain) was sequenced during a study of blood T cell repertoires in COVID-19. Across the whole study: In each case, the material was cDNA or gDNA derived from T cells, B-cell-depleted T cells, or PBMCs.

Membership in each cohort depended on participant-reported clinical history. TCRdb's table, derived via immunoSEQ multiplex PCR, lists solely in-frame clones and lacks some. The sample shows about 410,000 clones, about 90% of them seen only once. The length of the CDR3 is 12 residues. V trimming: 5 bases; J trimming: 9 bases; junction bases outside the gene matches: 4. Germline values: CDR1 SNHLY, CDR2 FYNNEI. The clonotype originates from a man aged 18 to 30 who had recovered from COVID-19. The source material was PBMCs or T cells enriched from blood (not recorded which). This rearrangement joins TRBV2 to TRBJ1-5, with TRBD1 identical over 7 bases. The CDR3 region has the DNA TGTGCCAGCAGTCAGGACAGGAGGCCCCAGCATTTT. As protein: CASSQDRRPQHF.